A single sample is the source of the 29 T cell receptor beta chains below, sequenced in a study of PD-L1 blockade in urothelial cancer. The time point is: peripheral blood 6 weeks after treatment start. TCRdb's table, derived via immunoSEQ multiplex PCR, lists solely in-frame clones and lacks some. The sample consists of about 25,000 clones, approximately 77% of them appearing once. The sample consisted of PBMCs, taken around atezolizumab (anti-PD-L1) treatment. Source of these receptors: a man in his 70s with urothelial cancer.

The rearrangement links TRBV6-5 to TRBJ1-1, with D unresolved. Trimming cost V 6 bases and J 4 bases, with 12 bases left between them. This CDR3 spans 13 amino acids. The germline V gene has CDR1 MNHEY and CDR2 SVGAGI. Here the CDR3 DNA reads TGTGCCAGCAGCAGAACCAGACTCACTGAAGCTTTCTTT. This sequence encodes CASSRTRLTEAFF.

This chain uses TRBV7-8 with TRBJ2-7; TRBD1 matches at 9 bases. V shed 1 base and J 2 bases; nucleotides not matched to a gene: 9. The CDR3 runs to 17 residues. The germline V gene has CDR1 SGHVS and CDR2 FQNEAQ. CDR3 in amino acids: CASSLVVLGTGTYEQYF. The CDR3 DNA sequence: TGTGCCAGCAGCTTAGTAGTTTTAGGGACAGGGACCTACGAGCAGTACTTC.

The chain joins TRBV5-4 to TRBJ1-1, with D possibly TRBD1 on 6 matching bases. V was pared by 4 bases and J by 4 bases, with 14 bases between. Germline V CDR1 and CDR2: SGHNT, YYREEE (reference sequence). The CDR3 has 14 amino acids. CDR3: CASSAQLGGTEAFF. In DNA form, the CDR3 reads TGTGCCAGCAGCGCACAACTAGGGGGCACTGAAGCTTTCTTT.

V usage is TRBV7-9 and J usage is TRBJ2-5; 13 bases are shared with TRBD2. Germline assignment: CDR1 SEHNR and CDR2 FQNEAQ (reference sequence). This CDR3 is 16 amino acids long. The V and J ends lost 7 bases and 0 bases, in that order; junction bases with no gene match: 5. CDR3 coding DNA: TGTGCCAGCAAAAGGGGACTAGCGGGGCACCAAGAGACCCAGTACTTC. Amino acids: CASKRGLAGHQETQYF.

The J gene is TRBJ2-7, the V gene TRBV27, with a possible D match to TRBD2 (5 bases). Per the germline V gene, CDR1 is MNHEY and CDR2 is SMNVEV (reference sequence). The CDR3 sequence is 15 residues long. The germline V and J ends were trimmed by 5 bases and 3 bases, with 17 bases remaining between them. CDR3 region: CASSGVSGTDYEQYF. CDR3 bases: TGTGCCAGCAGTGGGGTAAGCGGTACGGACTACGAGCAGTACTTC.

The rearrangement uses TRBV4-2 and TRBJ2-2; TRBD2 matches 7 bases. This CDR3 is 19 amino acids long. The V segment lost 3 bases and the J segment 3 bases; nucleotides outside the gene matches: 16. Germline V gene sequence: CDR1 LGHNA, CDR2 YNFKEQ. CDR3 sequence (DNA): TGTGCCAGCAGCCAGGCCTGGGGAGGGCTAGCGGCCTACACCGGGGAGCTGTTTTTT. Translation gives CASSQAWGGLAAYTGELFF.

The CDR3 coding sequence is TGTGCCAGCAGCCAATTTCTGGGCCCGACCCGAGTTACAGGGATAAGGCGGACTGAAGCTTTCTTT. Protein sequence: CASSQFLGPTRVTGIRRTEAFF. The rearrangement joins TRBV16 to TRBJ1-1, with D possibly being TRBD1 (6 bases). The germline V gene encodes CDR1 KGHSY and CDR2 FQNENV. This CDR3 is built from 22 residues. Trimming stripped 1 base from V and 5 bases from J, with 35 bases between.

The V and J genes are TRBV2 and TRBJ1-2, with D perhaps matching TRBD1 (6 bases). CDR3 size: 12 residues. Germline assignment: CDR1 SNHLY and CDR2 FYNNEI. Trimming cost V 8 bases and J 6 bases, with 13 bases left between them. CDR3 bases: TGTGCCAGCGCCGGGACATCGGATGGCTACACCTTC. Its protein is CASAGTSDGYTF. Filled out from reference TRBV2 and TRBJ1-2, the complete variable domain reads EPEVTQTPSHQVTQMGQEVILRCVPISNHLYFYWYRQILGQKVEFLVSFYNNEISEKSEIFDDQFSVERPDGSNFTLKIRSTKLEDSAMYFCASAGTSDGYTFGSGTRLTVV.

For this clone: This may be a read error: a much more frequent sequence differs by one nucleotide. The CDR3 nucleotides are TGTGCCAGCAGCCGGGACAACCAAGAGACCCAGTACTTC. This encodes CASSRDNQETQYF. The V and J genes are TRBV11-2 and TRBJ2-5, with D maybe TRBD1 (6 bases). The germline V and J ends were trimmed by 5 bases and 0 bases, with 7 bases remaining between them. This CDR3 has 13 residues. Per the germline V gene, CDR1 is SGHAT and CDR2 is FQNNGV.

The chain has TRBV19 and TRBJ2-1; TRBD2 might be the D (6 bases). Trimming removed 7 bases from V and 7 bases from J, with 20 bases in between. Per the germline V gene, CDR1 is LNHDA and CDR2 is SQIVND (reference sequence). This CDR3 region has 15 residues. The CDR3 DNA reads as TGTGCCAGTACCAGGTGGGCAGTAGGGAGGAATGAGCAGTTCTTC. Translated, it gives CASTRWAVGRNEQFF. Based on the CDR3 plus reference TRBV19 and TRBJ2-1, the full variable domain is DGGITQSPKYLFRKEGQNVTLSCEQNLNHDAMYWYRQDPGQGLRLIYYSQIVNDFQKGDIAEGYSVSREKKESFPLTVTSAQKNPTAFYLCASTRWAVGRNEQFFGPGTRLTVL.

This chain uses TRBV4-1 with TRBJ2-7; maybe TRBD1 (5 bases). CDR3 size: 13 residues. Deletions cut 1 base from V and 6 bases from J, with 10 bases between. The germline CDR1 and CDR2 sequences are MGHRA and YSYEKL. The CDR3 DNA is TGCGCCAGCAGCCAAGTGGTGGGGCTCGAGCAGTACTTC. Its protein is CASSQVVGLEQYF.

Worth noting for this clone: At one end, the junction sequence differs from germline, possibly due to a read error. V usage is TRBV4-3 and J usage is TRBJ2-1; no clear D. The CDR3 runs 15 residues. Germline-derived CDR1 and CDR2 are LGHNA and YSLEER. CDR3 DNA: TGCGCCAGCAGCCAAGAACTTTCCTCCTACAATGAGCGGTTCTTC. Protein sequence: CASSQELSSYNERFF.

The chain carries TRBV5-4 and TRBJ1-1; D perhaps matches TRBD1 (6 bases). This CDR3 comprises 14 residues. From germline, CDR1 is SGHNT and CDR2 YYREEE (reference sequence). V was cut by 0 bases and J by 4 bases, with 10 bases left in between. CDR3 amino acids: CASSLDRVSTEAFF. In nucleotides, the CDR3 is TGTGCCAGCAGCTTGGACAGGGTTAGCACTGAAGCTTTCTTT.

The V call is TRBV6-1, the J call TRBJ2-7, with D perhaps TRBD1 (6 bases). There are 17 residues in the CDR3. CDR1 is MNHNS, CDR2 SASEGT, per germline. The V end was cut by 2 bases, the J end by 2 bases, with 19 bases between. The CDR3 loop is CASSEYHSRTVPYEQYF. The CDR3, as DNA: TGTGCCAGCAGTGAATATCATTCGAGGACAGTTCCCTACGAGCAGTACTTC.

This sequence joins TRBV28 and TRBJ2-7; no reliable D call. The length of the CDR3 is 11 residues. V lost 6 bases and J 3 bases, leaving 6 bases between the germline ends. Germline lookup yields CDR1 MDHEN and CDR2 SYDVKM. In nucleotides, the CDR3 is TGTGCCAGCAGCCGGTTCTACGAGCAGTACTTC. Translating it yields CASSRFYEQYF.

The V and J genes are TRBV16 and TRBJ2-7, with 10 bases lining up with TRBD2. This CDR3 spans 16 amino acids. The V gene's germline CDR1 is KGHSY and CDR2 FQNENV. With V trimmed by 0 bases and J by 4 bases, 6 bases remained unmatched. CDR3 bases: TGTGCCAGCAGCCAATCTCCTAGCGGGAGTTTGTACGAGCAGTACTTC. Its protein product is CASSQSPSGSLYEQYF.

The rearrangement links TRBV6-1 to TRBJ1-3; unclear D gene. V gave up 5 bases and J gave up 3 bases, with 11 bases separating them. Germline CDR1 and CDR2: MNHNS and SASEGT. The CDR3 runs to 14 residues. DNA for the CDR3: TGTGCCAGCAGTCTCGAGGCTGGTGGAAACACCATATATTTT. Translating gives CASSLEAGGNTIYF.

A word on this clone: The junction departs from germline at one end; a sequencing error may be responsible. V and J are TRBV4-2 and TRBJ2-1; TRBD2 is a possible D gene (7 bases). The CDR3 totals 16 residues. Germline V gives CDR1 LGHNA, CDR2 YNFKEQ. This CDR3 is CASSEEASGEGDEQFF. In DNA, the CDR3 is TGTGCCAGCAGCGAAGAGGCTAGCGGAGAGGGGGATGAGCAGTTCTTC.

This clone qualifies as medium-sized. This sequence joins TRBV9 and TRBJ2-1, with TRBD1 identical over 7 bases. The V segment lost 3 bases and the J segment 8 bases; nucleotides outside the gene matches: 14. The germline V gene has CDR1 SGDLS and CDR2 YYNGEE. This CDR3 has 16 residues. CDR3 sequence: CASSARQGQVVDEQFF. The CDR3 nucleotides are TGTGCCAGCAGCGCAAGACAGGGACAAGTGGTTGATGAGCAGTTCTTC.

V is TRBV7-2 and J is TRBJ1-3, with TRBD1 matching over 11 bases. V was clipped by 5 bases and J by 8 bases; unmatched bases: 5. Germline CDR1 is SGHTA and CDR2 is FQGNSA. The CDR3 sequence is 14 residues long. The CDR3 region is CASSPDRGQDTIYF. Written as DNA, the CDR3 is TGTGCCAGCAGCCCGGACAGGGGGCAAGACACCATATATTTT.

The gene calls are TRBV28 and TRBJ1-5, with D unclear. The CDR3 extends over 15 amino acids. CDR1 is MDHEN, CDR2 SYDVKM, per germline. Trimming removed 2 bases from V and 3 bases from J, with 11 bases in between. The CDR3 DNA reads TGTGCCAGCAGTTTACCCCGGTTTAACAATCAGCCCCAGCATTTT. Translation: CASSLPRFNNQPQHF.

The chain uses TRBV5-1 and TRBJ1-2; D is unresolved. CDR1 SGHRS and CDR2 YFSETQ come from the germline V gene. V lost 4 bases and J lost 2, with 15 bases in between. This CDR3 region has 15 residues. CDR3 nucleotide sequence: TGCGCCAGCAGCCCGAATCCCGACGGGAACTATGGCTACACCTTC. This gives the protein CASSPNPDGNYGYTF.

The chain recombines TRBV7-9 with TRBJ2-5; a weak D match, TRBD2 (5 bases). Germline V CDR1 and CDR2: SEHNR, FQNEAQ (reference sequence). Deletions cut 2 bases from V and 5 bases from J, with 9 bases between. The CDR3 has 13 residues. The CDR3 coding sequence is TGTGCCAGCAGCTTAAGAGGGAAGGAGACCCAGTACTTC. Translation gives CASSLRGKETQYF.

The V gene is TRBV27, the J gene TRBJ2-5, with TRBD2 matching 8 bases. Trimming cost V 5 bases and J 6 bases; bases outside gene matches: 5. The CDR3 covers 13 residues. Germline-derived CDR1 and CDR2 are MNHEY and SMNVEV (reference sequence). Here the CDR3 DNA reads TGTGCCAGCAGTATAGCGGGAAAGAAGACCCAGTACTTC. It yields the protein CASSIAGKKTQYF.

This chain joins TRBV7-2 and TRBJ2-2, with 9 positions matching TRBD1. This CDR3 is 17 amino acids long. J gave up 7 bases and V 5 bases, and 14 bases lay outside the gene matches. Germline CDR1 is SGHTA and CDR2 is FQGNSA. The DNA for the CDR3 is TGTGCCAGCAGCCCTATTCTCGGGACAGGGTTAAACGGGGAGCTGTTTTTT. Its translation: CASSPILGTGLNGELFF.

This chain links TRBV18 with TRBJ1-2, with D tentatively TRBD1 (6 bases). The CDR3 covers 19 residues. Germline CDR1 KGHSH, CDR2 LQKENI. The V end was cut by 2 bases, the J end by 0 bases, with 22 bases between. The CDR3 DNA reads TGTGCCAGCTCACCAGTGAGCCGCGACAGGATGGGAGCTAACTATGGCTACACCTTC. Translation: CASSPVSRDRMGANYGYTF.

This clone has just a few counts. J is TRBJ2-7 and V is TRBV15; perhaps TRBD2 as D (6 bases). The V gene's germline CDR1 is LNHNV and CDR2 YYDKDF (reference sequence). There are 15 residues in the CDR3. V shed 0 bases and J shed 5 bases, with 14 bases lying between them. CDR3 nucleotide sequence: TGTGCCACCAGCAGAGACCCCTCCCCGGGGGACGAGCAGTACTTC. Residues: CATSRDPSPGDEQYF.

J is TRBJ2-3 and V is TRBV10-3, with D possibly being TRBD2 (6 bases). Trimming took 5 bases from V and 3 from J, leaving 24 bases between them. This CDR3 comprises 18 residues. The germline V gene encodes CDR1 ENHRY and CDR2 SYGVKD. The CDR3 DNA is TGTGCCATCAGTTCTTCAGGAGGGCGCGCGGGGAGAACAGATACGCAGTATTTT. It specifies CAISSSGGRAGRTDTQYF.

In its sample, this clone was seen a few times. This CDR3 reads CAWSVSPGQGYAFF. Here the CDR3 DNA reads TGTGCCTGGAGTGTATCTCCCGGACAGGGTTACGCGTTCTTC. The J gene is TRBJ2-1, the V gene TRBV30; 8 nucleotides agree with TRBD1. This CDR3 has 14 amino acids. V dropped 0 bases and J dropped 15; count of bases not matched to a gene: 13. Germline V gene data show CDR1 as GTSNPN and CDR2 as SVGIG (reference sequence).